Shown below are 10 T cell receptor beta chains from a single sample sequenced in a study of long-term antiretroviral therapy in people with HIV. A v3.0 immunoSEQ assay was performed at survey level. Profiling relied on immunoSEQ multiplex PCR, and the TCRdb table lists in-frame clones only, not all of them. The top ten clones hold 5.1% of a sample with about 43,000 clones, more than 75% of them seen once. This material consisted of unsorted PBMCs, taken 0.1 years before starting antiretroviral therapy. The receptor set was obtained from a woman in her forties or fifties with HIV.

The chain employs TRBV7-6 and TRBJ1-2, with TRBD1 matching over 11 bases. The CDR3 totals 18 residues. CDR1 is SGHVS and CDR2 is FNYEAQ in the germline V gene. With 2 bases clipped from V and 3 bases from J, the junction kept 11 bases outside the gene matches. This CDR3 reads CASSLTGTGGSWDYGYTF. Here the CDR3 DNA reads TGTGCCAGCAGCTTAACCGGGACAGGGGGATCCTGGGACTATGGCTACACCTTC.

This clone showed up just once. The chain carries TRBV9 and TRBJ1-3; no firm D call. Germline CDR1 and CDR2: SGDLS and YYNGEE. The CDR3 is 17 residues long. Trimming left V 0 bases short and J 0 bases short, with 13 bases between. CDR3 amino acids: CASSVASEGFSGNTIYF. The DNA of the CDR3 is TGTGCCAGCAGCGTAGCTAGCGAAGGGTTCTCTGGAAACACCATATATTTT. Combining the CDR3 with reference TRBV9 and TRBJ1-3 gives the whole variable domain DSGVTQTPKHLITATGQRVTLRCSPRSGDLSVYWYQQSLDQGLQFLIQYYNGEERAKGNILERFSAQQFPDLHSELNLSSLELGDSALYFCASSVASEGFSGNTIYFGEGSWLTVV.

In its sample, this clone was seen once. The gene calls are TRBV5-4 and TRBJ1-6; TRBD1 matches 8 bases. The germline V gene has CDR1 SGHNT and CDR2 YYREEE (reference sequence). The CDR3 is 14 amino acids. J gave up 9 bases and V 5 bases, and 7 bases lay outside the gene matches. CDR3: CASRNGQGGSPLHF. CDR3 nucleotide sequence: TGTGCCAGCAGGAACGGACAGGGAGGTTCACCCCTCCACTTT.

This sequence joins TRBV12-5 and TRBJ2-5; no definite D call. CDR3 length: 14 residues. Per germline, CDR1 LGHNT and CDR2 FRNRAP. Deletions cut 2 bases from V and 4 bases from J, with 11 bases between. The chain's CDR3 is CASGLSRDRETQYF. The CDR3 DNA reads as TGTGCTAGTGGTTTGTCTCGTGACCGAGAGACCCAGTACTTC.

This chain joins TRBV21-1 and TRBJ1-5. TRBV21-1 is noted as a pseudogene. CDR3 length: 19 residues. The DNA for the CDR3 is TGTGCCAGCAGCAAAGAAGGGGGCCAGGGGGGGAATAGCAATCAGCCCCAGCATTTT. This codes for CASSKEGGQGGNSNQPQHF.

This chain links TRBV5-1 with TRBJ2-3; D ambiguous. The CDR3 contains 14 residues. From germline, CDR1 is SGHRS and CDR2 YFSETQ. The V gene lost 0 bases and the J gene lost 1 base, with 6 bases spanning the gap. The CDR3 DNA reads as TGCGCCAGCAGCTTGGGTGTAGGCACAGATACGCAGTATTTT. It specifies CASSLGVGTDTQYF.

This clone was recorded once. The chain recombines TRBV19 with TRBJ1-1; 7 bases map to TRBD1. The CDR3 has 14 residues. Looked up from germline, CDR1 is LNHDA and CDR2 is SQIVND (reference sequence). V gave up 10 bases and J gave up 4 bases; unmatched junction bases: 12. CDR3 amino acids: CATRQGFEGTEAFF. Written as DNA, the CDR3 is TGTGCCACCCGACAGGGTTTTGAGGGCACTGAAGCTTTCTTT.

The V gene is TRBV27, the J gene TRBJ2-2; D is perhaps TRBD1 or TRBD2 (6 bases each). The ends were cut back, 6 bases at V and 1 base at J, with 9 bases in the middle. Germline values: CDR1 MNHEY, CDR2 SMNVEV (reference sequence). The CDR3 consists of 14 residues. The CDR3 region has the DNA TGTGCCAGCAGGGCGGGACAGAACACCGGGGAGCTGTTTTTT. Translation gives CASRAGQNTGELFF.

The chain employs TRBV7-6 and TRBJ2-1, with D possibly being TRBD2 (5 bases). Trimming stripped 2 bases from V and 4 bases from J, with 12 bases between. Germline values: CDR1 SGHVS, CDR2 FNYEAQ. CDR3 length equals 15 residues. CDR3 protein: CASSLFGEGYNEQFF. The CDR3 bases are TGTGCCAGCAGCTTATTCGGGGAAGGGTACAATGAGCAGTTCTTC.

V and J are TRBV20-1 and TRBJ1-1, with unresolved D. CDR1 DFQATT and CDR2 SNEGSKA come from the germline V gene (reference sequence). The CDR3 loop spans 11 amino acids. V was pared by 2 bases and J by 3 bases, with 4 bases between. This CDR3 reads CSARQDTEAFF. The CDR3 DNA reads as TGCAGTGCTAGACAGGACACTGAAGCTTTCTTT.